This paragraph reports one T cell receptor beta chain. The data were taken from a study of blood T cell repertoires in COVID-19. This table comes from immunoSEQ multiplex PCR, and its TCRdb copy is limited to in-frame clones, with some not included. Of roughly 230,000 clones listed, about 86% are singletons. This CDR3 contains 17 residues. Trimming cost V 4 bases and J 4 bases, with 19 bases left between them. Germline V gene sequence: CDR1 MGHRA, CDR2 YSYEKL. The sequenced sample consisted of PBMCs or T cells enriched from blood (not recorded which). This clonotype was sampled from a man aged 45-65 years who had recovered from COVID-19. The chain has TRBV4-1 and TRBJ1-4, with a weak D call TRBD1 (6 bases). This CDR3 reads CASSPSGASLGNEKLFF. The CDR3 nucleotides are TGCGCCAGCAGCCCTTCAGGGGCCTCCTTGGGTAATGAAAAACTGTTTTTT.